The entry below describes one TCR beta chain. Antigen: not known. This CDR3 comprises 15 residues. Germline CDR1 is SGHNT and CDR2 is YYREEE (reference sequence). V lost 4 bases and J lost 1, with 11 bases in between. It was RNA transcripts that yielded the amplified TCR beta CDR3 regions. Carried out on the TCR CDR3, a first-round RT-PCR used the HTBI primer set. TCRdb re-analysed the multiplex PCR reads in MiXCR, keeping a single row per CDR3 protein. There are some 400,000 distinct CDR3 sequences in the sample; around an eighth occur only once, and 20% lies in the top ten. This sample was included in a study of T cells in Graves' hyperthyroidism and ophthalmopathy. Study findings and constraints: A model built on 13 V-J features separated ophthalmopathy from stable hyperthyroidism. Most thyroid clonotypes expanded above 0.001 appeared in blood too.

Clinicians diagnosed patients from clinical symptoms, serum thyroxine and TRAb, thyroid ultrasound and orbital computed tomography. The sample consisted of blood. The TCR comes from a man aged 25-40 years with Graves' hyperthyroidism that later progressed to Graves' ophthalmopathy. The V gene is TRBV5-4, the J gene TRBJ2-2; D unclear. CDR3: CASSLDWGNTGELFF. In DNA, the CDR3 is TGTGCCAGCAGCCTCGACTGGGGGAACACCGGGGAGCTGTTTTTT.